This TCR beta chain stems from a study of shared clonotypes between healthy human individuals. The V gene's germline CDR1 is MNHEY and CDR2 SVGAGI. CDR3 length: 14 residues. J was trimmed by 7 bases and V by 6 bases; bases with no gene match: 9. Measured with immunoSEQ multiplex PCR; TCRdb has only the in-frame clones, and not every one. The table includes over a million clones, around 82% detected once. Material for sequencing was memory CD4+ T cells from PBMCs. Regarding subset: CD45RA-negative fraction. The clonotype was recovered from a man younger than 35 in good health. Some clones in this sample may be carry-over from other donors' samples. The V gene is TRBV6-5, the J gene TRBJ1-5, with TRBD1 matching over 7 bases. For the CDR3, the DNA is TGTGCCAGCAGCGCCCTAGGGGGCGGACAGCCCCAGCATTTT. Encoded protein: CASSALGGGQPQHF.